Listed here are 26 T cell receptor beta chains from one sample, sequenced in a study of T cells in Graves' hyperthyroidism and ophthalmopathy. The source material, RNA transcripts, was used to amplify TCR beta CDR3 regions. Researchers ran a first-round RT-PCR on the TCR CDR3 using the HTBI primer set. A single record per CDR3 protein comes from TCRdb applying MiXCR to the multiplex PCR reads. Of fewer than 500,000 distinct CDR3 sequences listed, approximately 14% are singletons. The sample comprised blood. The source is a woman aged 30 to 39 with Graves' ophthalmopathy.

This clonotype was observed many times. The chain has TRBV6-1 and TRBJ2-2; 7 nucleotides match TRBD1. Germline trimming cut 6 bases from V and 4 bases from J; bases unmatched to any gene: 8. From germline, CDR1 is MNHNS and CDR2 SASEGT. The CDR3 sequence is 15 residues long. The CDR3: CASSIQGRGTGELFF. The DNA of the CDR3 is TGTGCCAGCAGCATACAGGGGAGAGGCACCGGGGAGCTGTTTTTT.

This clonotype has a count of ten or more. The chain has TRBV9 and TRBJ1-1; D may be TRBD1 (5 bases). The CDR3 is 15 amino acids. The germline gives CDR1 SGDLS, CDR2 YYNGEE. V was pared by 1 base and J by 5 bases, with 15 bases between. The CDR3 loop reads CASSVSARVSTEAFF. The CDR3 DNA follows: TGTGCCAGCAGCGTATCCGCCAGGGTTTCAACTGAAGCTTTCTTT. The full variable domain, its missing parts supplied by reference TRBV9 and TRBJ1-1, is DSGVTQTPKHLITATGQRVTLRCSPRSGDLSVYWYQQSLDQGLQFLIQYYNGEERAKGNILERFSAQQFPDLHSELNLSSLELGDSALYFCASSVSARVSTEAFFGQGTRLTVV.

Details on this clonotype: A read error is possible here, since a much larger clone lies one base away. The chain recombines TRBV5-4 with TRBJ2-1; D is ambiguous. V was trimmed by 4 bases and J by 8 bases, leaving 13 bases between them. The CDR3 extends over 13 amino acids. Germline-derived CDR1 and CDR2 are SGHNT and YYREEE (reference sequence). CDR3 in DNA: TGTGCCAGCAGCGGAAGGTCCGACTATGAGCAGTTCTTC. Amino acid sequence: CASSGRSDYEQFF.

This clonotype appeared many times. This chain uses TRBV6-1 with TRBJ2-3, with 12 bases identical to TRBD2. Germline loops: CDR1 MNHNS, CDR2 SASEGT. This CDR3 is built from 15 residues. V dropped 7 bases and J dropped 4; count of bases not matched to a gene: 6. The CDR3 protein is CASIQLAGGPDTQYF. The CDR3 bases are TGTGCCAGCATTCAACTAGCGGGGGGCCCAGATACGCAGTATTTT.

J is TRBJ2-2 and V is TRBV5-5, with TRBD1 identical over 8 bases. Germline CDR1 reads SGHKS; CDR2 reads YYEKEE (reference sequence). V shed 4 bases and J 6 bases; nucleotides not matched to a gene: 8. The CDR3 is 15 residues long. In nucleotides, the CDR3 is TGTGCCAGCAGCGTAGACAGGGGTGTGGCCGGGGAGCTGTTTTTT. Translated: CASSVDRGVAGELFF.

The V and J genes are TRBV11-2 and TRBJ1-2, with TRBD1 as a possible D gene (5 bases). CDR3 length: 17 amino acids. The V and J ends lost 0 bases and 2 bases respectively, with 16 bases between them. Germline V gene sequence: CDR1 SGHAT, CDR2 FQNNGV. The CDR3 loop reads CASSLDPPGPGNYGYTF. The DNA for the CDR3 is TGTGCCAGCAGCTTAGATCCCCCCGGGCCAGGGAACTATGGCTACACCTTC. The full variable domain, its missing parts supplied by reference TRBV11-2 and TRBJ1-2, is EAGVAQSPRYKIIEKRQSVAFWCNPISGHATLYWYQQILGQGPKLLIQFQNNGVVDDSQLPKDRFSAERLKGVDSTLKIQPAKLEDSAVYLCASSLDPPGPGNYGYTFGSGTRLTVV.

This clonotype was observed a few times. This sequence joins TRBV19 and TRBJ2-5, with D uncertain. V was pared by 9 bases and J by 4 bases, with 15 bases between. The CDR3 has 13 residues. Germline CDR1 and CDR2: LNHDA and SQIVND (reference sequence). For the CDR3, the DNA is TGTGCCAGCGCGTCAACCGCCGGAGAGACCCAGTACTTC. Amino acid sequence: CASASTAGETQYF.

There are many counts of this clonotype. The chain recombines TRBV7-6 with TRBJ2-1; D may be TRBD2 (6 bases). Trimming left V 5 bases short and J 2 bases short, with 16 bases between. The V gene's germline CDR1 is SGHVS and CDR2 FNYEAQ. There are 16 residues in the CDR3. In DNA, the CDR3 is TGTGCCAGCAGCCCGGAGGGGCGTACAGCCTACAATGAGCAGTTCTTC. This translates into CASSPEGRTAYNEQFF.

The chain joins TRBV12-3 or TRBV12-4 to TRBJ1-2, with 10 bases fitting TRBD1. This CDR3 contains 13 residues. V was pared by 5 bases and J by 8 bases, with 5 bases of the junction left unmatched. CDR3 loop: CASSPGTGDGYTF. The CDR3 DNA is TGTGCCAGCAGTCCAGGGACAGGGGACGGCTACACCTTC.

This clonotype was counted ten times or more. V and J are TRBV30 and TRBJ2-5, with TRBD1 matching over 11 bases. The CDR3 consists of 16 residues. Germline V lookup: CDR1 GTSNPN, CDR2 SVGIG (reference sequence). V shed 2 bases, J shed 0 bases, and the junction held 5 bases outside the gene matches. DNA for the CDR3: TGTGCCTGGAGTTCCGGGACAGGGGGATACCAAGAGACCCAGTACTTC. Its protein product is CAWSSGTGGYQETQYF.

V and J are TRBV29-1 and TRBJ1-2; 8 nucleotides match TRBD1. This CDR3 is 15 amino acids long. CDR1 and CDR2 (germline): SQVTM, ANQGSEA. V dropped 6 bases and J dropped 7; count of bases not matched to a gene: 16. The CDR3 bases are TGCAGCGTCGCGCCTGTGGCAGGGGGCGTGGGTGGCTACACCTTC. Translated, it gives CSVAPVAGGVGGYTF.

In DNA, the CDR3 is TGCGCCAGCACCTTTAGAATTAGCGGGGGGGAAGGCACAGATACGCAGTATTTT. Amino acid sequence: CASTFRISGGEGTDTQYF. V and J are TRBV4-1 and TRBJ2-3; 11 bases fit TRBD2. CDR1 is MGHRA and CDR2 is YSYEKL in the germline V gene. The V segment lost 7 bases and the J segment 1 base; nucleotides outside the gene matches: 13. CDR3 size: 18 residues.

This clonotype was observed at least ten times. The J gene is TRBJ2-7, the V gene TRBV7-3; 9 bases agree with TRBD1. Germline-derived CDR1 and CDR2 are SGHTA and FQGTGA. The CDR3 consists of 15 residues. The V and J ends lost 5 bases and 7 bases, in that order; junction bases with no gene match: 12. CDR3 bases: TGTGCCAGCAGCCTTGGGGGGACAGGGACGGGGGAGCAGTACTTC. Translated: CASSLGGTGTGEQYF.

This clonotype occurred many times. The chain carries TRBV6-1 and TRBJ1-1; the D gene is possibly TRBD1 (5 bases). The CDR3 runs 17 residues. The germline CDR1 and CDR2 sequences are MNHNS and SASEGT. V was pared by 5 bases and J by 5 bases, with 24 bases between. Here the CDR3 reads CASSNLWDGAEGTEAFF. CDR3 DNA sequence: TGTGCCAGCAGTAATCTTTGGGACGGGGCTGAAGGAACTGAAGCTTTCTTT.

There are many counts of this clonotype. The chain employs TRBV15 and TRBJ2-7; D not resolved. The CDR3 extends over 14 amino acids. Trimming pared 0 bases from V and 2 bases from J, leaving 8 bases between. Looked up from germline, CDR1 is LNHNV and CDR2 is YYDKDF (reference sequence). The CDR3 is CATSREKDAYEQYF. For the CDR3, the DNA is TGTGCCACCAGCAGAGAAAAGGACGCCTACGAGCAGTACTTC.

On this clonotype: Sequence at one end of the junction differs from germline and may be a read error. This chain connects TRBV28 to TRBJ1-5, with D maybe TRBD1 (6 bases). CDR1 MDHEN and CDR2 SYDVKM come from the germline V gene. The CDR3 runs 15 residues. CDR3 nucleotide sequence: TGTGCCAGCGTATGGTTAGGGGGGGGCAATCAGCTCCAGCATTTT. Amino acid sequence: CASVWLGGGNQLQHF.

J is TRBJ1-1 and V is TRBV28; a possible D gene is TRBD1 (6 bases). V lost 7 bases and J lost 2, with 11 bases in between. Germline CDR1 is MDHEN and CDR2 is SYDVKM. The CDR3 totals 13 residues. The CDR3 DNA is TGTGCCAGCATCGGCAGGGGCAACACTGAAGCTTTCTTT. Protein: CASIGRGNTEAFF. Drawing the rest from reference TRBV28 and TRBJ1-1, the complete variable domain is DVKVTQSSRYLVKRTGEKVFLECVQDMDHENMFWYRQDPGLGLRLIYFSYDVKMKEKGDIPEGYSVSREKKERFSLILESASTNQTSMYLCASIGRGNTEAFFGQGTRLTVV.

In its sample, this clonotype was seen many times. CDR3 loop: CASSPGAGANVLTF. CDR3 DNA: TGTGCCAGCTCGCCCGGAGCTGGGGCCAACGTCCTGACTTTC. This rearrangement joins TRBV18 to TRBJ2-6; D uncertain. V lost 6 bases and J lost 2, with 8 bases in between. From germline, CDR1 is KGHSH and CDR2 LQKENI. This CDR3 comprises 14 residues.

This clonotype was counted ten times or more. The V call is TRBV20-1, the J call TRBJ2-5; 10 nucleotides agree with TRBD2. The germline gives CDR1 DFQATT, CDR2 SNEGSKA (reference sequence). This CDR3 is built from 16 residues. Trimming took 0 bases from V and 4 from J; bases not matched to a gene: 8. CDR3 in DNA: TGCAGTGCTAGAGATTTATCGGCTAGCGGGGGAGAGACCCAGTACTTC. Translated, it gives CSARDLSASGGETQYF.

In this sample, this clonotype turned up a few times. The genes are TRBV6-2 or TRBV6-3 and TRBJ2-5; 7 positions agree with TRBD2. CDR1 and CDR2 (germline): MNHEY, SVGEGT. The CDR3 spans 16 residues. V lost 2 bases, J lost 8 bases, and 14 bases stayed unmatched. CDR3 DNA sequence: TGTGCCAGCAGTTACGTTACGGGGGGTTCCCCGGGAACCCAGTACTTC. It codes for CASSYVTGGSPGTQYF.

This clonotype was found many times. The J gene is TRBJ2-1, the V gene TRBV30, with D unresolved. The germline V gene encodes CDR1 GTSNPN and CDR2 SVGIG (reference sequence). The CDR3 has 11 amino acids. V dropped 3 bases and J dropped 4 bases, with 4 bases sitting between them. CDR3: CAWSGYNEQFF. As DNA, the CDR3 is TGTGCCTGGAGCGGGTACAATGAGCAGTTCTTC.

This clonotype came up a few times. This chain uses TRBV27 with TRBJ2-5, with a weak D call TRBD2 (6 bases). Germline CDR1 MNHEY, CDR2 SMNVEV (reference sequence). This CDR3 region has 13 residues. Trimming shortened V by 6 bases and J by 7 bases, and 15 bases separated the two germline ends. The CDR3 DNA is TGTGCCAGCAGCGGCAGGGTGCGGGGGACCCAGTACTTC. It specifies CASSGRVRGTQYF.

This clonotype showed up many times. The V and J genes are TRBV11-3 and TRBJ2-2; 8 bases line up with TRBD2. The CDR3 is 16 residues long. Germline V gives CDR1 SGHNT, CDR2 YENEEA. V shed 4 bases, J shed 0 bases, and the junction held 4 bases outside the gene matches. For the CDR3, the DNA is TGTGCCAGCAGCTCGAGCGGGGGTGCGAACACCGGGGAGCTGTTTTTT. This sequence encodes CASSSSGGANTGELFF.

This clonotype was picked up many times. V and J are TRBV2 and TRBJ2-4, with D perhaps matching TRBD1 or TRBD2 (5 bases each). V was cut by 3 bases and J by 5 bases, with 11 bases left in between. Germline CDR1 reads SNHLY; CDR2 reads FYNNEI. The CDR3 runs to 14 residues. Written as DNA, the CDR3 is TGTGCCAGCAGTGATCGGGGCGGAGAAAACATTCAGTACTTC. Its protein product is CASSDRGGENIQYF.

This clonotype was seen at least ten times. The chain carries TRBV20-1 and TRBJ2-1; no clear D. This CDR3 region has 15 residues. V was clipped by 0 bases and J by 0 bases, with 9 bases between them. Germline values: CDR1 DFQATT, CDR2 SNEGSKA (reference sequence). The CDR3: CSARDLTLSYNEQFF. The DNA for the CDR3 is TGCAGTGCTAGAGATCTGACCCTCTCCTACAATGAGCAGTTCTTC.

In this sample, this clonotype turned up many times. This chain uses TRBV18 with TRBJ2-7; 10 bases map to TRBD2. The J segment lost 7 bases and the V segment lost 3 bases, leaving 6 bases of the junction unmatched. Germline V lookup: CDR1 KGHSH, CDR2 LQKENI. The CDR3 consists of 14 residues. CDR3 loop: CASSPPGLAWEQYF. The CDR3, as DNA: TGTGCCAGCTCACCCCCGGGACTAGCGTGGGAGCAGTACTTC.